The subject of this entry is one T cell receptor beta chain. Sequenced by immunoSEQ multiplex PCR; TCRdb stores in-frame clones only, minus some. Of 60,000 to 90,000 clones listed, about 92% are singletons. This specimen comes from a study of T cell changes during pregnancy in multiple sclerosis. The V gene's germline CDR1 is SNHLY and CDR2 FYNNEI. This CDR3 spans 13 amino acids. Trimming shortened V by 2 bases and J by 2 bases, and 6 bases separated the two germline ends. The V call is TRBV2, the J call TRBJ1-2; unclear D gene. This receptor was identified in a female donor in good health, enrolled as a control in a pregnancy study. Source: peripheral blood, taken after pregnancy. The CDR3 DNA follows: TGTGCCAGCAGTGAACAGACAAACTATGGCTACACCTTC. The encoded protein is CASSEQTNYGYTF.